These T cell receptor beta chains were read from a single sample in a study of blood T cell repertoires in COVID-19. Method: immunoSEQ multiplex PCR; TCRdb's copy keeps in-frame clones and lacks some. The sample contains roughly 200,000 clones, 84% of which appear only once. Sequenced input: peripheral blood. The receptor set was obtained from a human donor in a cohort sampled during active COVID-19. CDR3s include the opening cysteine and the closing phenylalanine or tryptophan. Fields, in order: J gene, clone size, V gene, D gene, CDR3 protein, CDR3 DNA. A D gene is named only where the DNA matches it firmly. Clone sizes are given selectively: once, few, many, or a class where the clone is expanded.

TRBJ2-1 NA TRBV7-9 TRBD2 CASTLWPGGGYNEQFF TGTGCCAGCACCCTCTGGCCGGGAGGCGGGTACAATGAGCAGTTCTTC
TRBJ2-7 NA TRBV14 TRBD2 CASSLLAGTYYEQYF TGTGCCAGCAGCCTACTAGCGGGAACGTACTACGAGCAGTACTTC
TRBJ1-5 NA TRBV18 TRBD1 CASSLTGVGNQPQHF TGTGCCAGCTCACTTACAGGGGTGGGCAATCAGCCCCAGCATTTT
TRBJ2-5 NA TRBV9 NA CASSVDIQETQYF TGTGCCAGCAGCGTAGACATACAAGAGACCCAGTACTTC
TRBJ2-4 NA TRBV28 NA CASSPAPLAKNIQYF TGTGCCAGCAGCCCCGCGCCCCTAGCCAAAAACATTCAGTACTTC
TRBJ2-7 NA TRBV4-1 TRBD1 CASSRPGQGTYEQYF TGCGCCAGCAGCCGACCTGGACAGGGCACGTACGAGCAGTACTTC
TRBJ2-7 NA TRBV6-6 NA CASSYSLGGDEQYF TGTGCCAGCAGTTACTCTCTTGGAGGGGACGAGCAGTACTTC
TRBJ1-6 NA TRBV20-1 TRBD1 CSASQAGGSMGNSPLHF TGCAGTGCTAGTCAGGCAGGGGGCTCAATGGGTAATTCACCCCTCCACTTT
TRBJ2-5 NA TRBV5-5 TRBD1 CASSSQTGGIETQYF TGTGCCAGCAGCTCCCAGACAGGGGGCATAGAGACCCAGTACTTC
TRBJ2-7 NA TRBV7-9 TRBD2 CASSGTSGYEQYF TGTGCCAGCAGCGGGACTAGCGGATACGAGCAGTACTTC
TRBJ1-2 NA TRBV18 NA CASSPLQGGYTF TGTGCCAGCTCACCACTGCAGGGCGGCTACACCTTC
TRBJ2-7 NA TRBV28 NA CASWDSSYEQYF TGTGCCAGCTGGGACTCGTCCTACGAGCAGTACTTC
TRBJ2-1 once TRBV2 NA CASSEVLARKGDEQFF TGTGCCAGCAGTGAAGTTCTAGCTCGTAAGGGCGATGAGCAGTTCTTC
TRBJ2-1 NA TRBV2 NA CASSVTIYNEQFF TGTGCCAGCAGTGTGACTATCTACAATGAGCAGTTCTTC
TRBJ1-5 NA TRBV6-6 NA CASSYFHQCNQPQHF TGTGCCAGCAGTTACTTCCATCAATGCAATCAGCCCCAGCATTTT
TRBJ2-3 NA TRBV30 TRBD2 CAWSRGEGTDTQYF TGTGCCTGGAGTCGGGGGGAGGGCACAGATACGCAGTATTTT
TRBJ2-7 NA TRBV6-4 TRBD2 CASKHPRGGVAYEQYF TGTGCCAGCAAACATCCGCGGGGGGGTGTTGCCTACGAGCAGTACTTC
TRBJ2-5 NA TRBV11-2 TRBD1 CASSLDRDRGSLGETQYF TGTGCCAGCAGCTTAGATAGGGACAGGGGTTCTCTAGGGGAGACCCAGTACTTC
TRBJ2-7 NA TRBV11-2 TRBD2 CASSFGTSGWYEQYF TGTGCCAGCAGCTTCGGGACTAGCGGATGGTACGAGCAGTACTTC
TRBJ2-2 NA TRBV12-3/TRBV12-4 TRBD1 CASGTGASGELFF TGTGCCTCCGGGACAGGGGCCTCCGGGGAGCTGTTTTTT
TRBJ1-3 NA TRBV28 TRBD1 CASSIGTGVFGNTIYF TGTGCCAGCAGTATCGGGACAGGAGTATTTGGAAACACCATATATTTT
TRBJ2-1 NA TRBV4-2 TRBD2 CASSPDPLAGVGNEQFF TGTGCCAGCAGCCCCGACCCACTAGCGGGAGTCGGCAATGAGCAGTTCTTC
TRBJ2-2 NA TRBV5-1 NA CASSPRGQNTGELFF TGCGCCAGCAGCCCGCGGGGCCAGAACACCGGGGAGCTGTTTTTT
TRBJ2-1 NA TRBV18 NA CASSPGVHLVNEQFF TGTGCCAGCTCACCAGGAGTCCACCTGGTCAATGAGCAGTTCTTC
TRBJ2-1 NA TRBV4-1 NA CASSQAVGGLAYNEQFF TGCGCCAGCAGCCAAGCTGTAGGGGGATTAGCCTACAATGAGCAGTTCTTC
TRBJ1-4 once TRBV28 NA CASSFAGGRNEKLFF TGTGCCAGCAGTTTCGCCGGGGGGCGTAATGAAAAACTGTTTTTT
TRBJ2-3 once TRBV27 NA CASSLSSGRGTDTQYF TGTGCCAGCAGTTTATCTTCCGGTAGAGGCACAGATACGCAGTATTTT
TRBJ2-2 NA TRBV7-2 TRBD2 CASIDSGTTNTGELFF TGTGCCAGCATCGATAGCGGGACGACAAACACCGGGGAGCTGTTTTTT
TRBJ2-1 NA TRBV5-1 NA CASSQGSYSSYNEQFF TGCGCCAGCAGCCAGGGGTCCTATAGCTCCTACAATGAGCAGTTCTTC
TRBJ2-7 NA TRBV7-9 NA CASSSSGVVEFSYF TGTGCCAGCAGCTCGAGCGGTGTAGTGGAGTTCTCGTACTTC
TRBJ1-5 NA TRBV28 NA CASSFTYDGAAKNQPQHF TGTGCCAGCAGTTTCACTTATGATGGGGCAGCGAAAAATCAGCCCCAGCATTTT
TRBJ2-5 NA TRBV24-1 NA CATSDLKQGKIQETQYF TGTGCCACCAGTGACCTTAAACAGGGTAAGATCCAAGAGACCCAGTACTTC
TRBJ1-4 NA TRBV3-1/TRBV3-2 NA CASSQPWGGIEKLFF TGTGCCAGCAGCCAACCCTGGGGGGGAATTGAAAAACTGTTTTTT
TRBJ2-5 NA TRBV10-3 NA CAISHGVQETQYF TGTGCCATCAGCCACGGGGTACAAGAGACCCAGTACTTC
TRBJ1-1 NA TRBV29-1 TRBD1 CSVTDRGKAFF TGCAGCGTTACTGACAGGGGTAAGGCTTTCTTT
TRBJ1-5 NA TRBV18 NA CASSPGLSNQPQHF TGTGCCAGCTCACCAGGGCTCAGCAATCAGCCCCAGCATTTT
TRBJ2-2 NA TRBV5-1 NA CASAGAGRYTGELFF TGCGCCAGCGCCGGCGCGGGAAGGTACACCGGGGAGCTGTTTTTT
TRBJ2-7 NA TRBV7-6 TRBD2 CASSLLSSGRNEQYF TGTGCCAGCAGCTTATTGTCTAGCGGGAGGAACGAGCAGTACTTC
TRBJ2-7 NA TRBV7-9 TRBD1 CASSLERGHSYEQYF TGTGCCAGCAGCTTAGAGAGGGGGCACTCCTACGAGCAGTACTTC
TRBJ2-7 NA TRBV6-5 TRBD1 CASSRDRGHEQYF TGTGCCAGCAGCAGGGACAGGGGACACGAGCAGTACTTC
TRBJ2-3 NA TRBV27 NA CASSIPRGTDTQYF TGTGCCAGCAGTATACCGCGAGGCACAGATACGCAGTATTTT
TRBJ2-1 NA TRBV19 NA CASSTGTSVLEQFF TGTGCCAGTAGTACCGGGACTTCTGTTTTGGAGCAGTTCTTC
TRBJ2-5 NA TRBV18 TRBD1 CASSPRRTGEETQYF TGTGCCAGCTCACCCCGGAGGACAGGGGAGGAGACCCAGTACTTC
TRBJ2-5 NA TRBV7-7 NA CASSLVSAETQYF TGTGCTAGCAGCTTAGTTAGTGCAGAGACCCAGTACTTC